A single sample is the source of the 22 T cell receptor beta chains below, sequenced in a study of T cell responses to AZD1222 COVID-19 vaccine. Libraries were prepared by immunoSEQ multiplex PCR; TCRdb keeps only in-frame clonotypes and omits some of them. The table includes 90,000 to 120,000 clones, approximately 88% detected once. The sample in question was peripheral blood, obtained on day 0 of AZD1222 vaccination. These receptors originate from an adult in good health.

The rearrangement uses TRBV19 and TRBJ1-1; possible D gene TRBD1, 5 bases. The CDR3 runs to 16 residues. The V end was cut by 6 bases, the J end by 1 base, with 18 bases between. From germline, CDR1 is LNHDA and CDR2 SQIVND (reference sequence). CDR3 sequence (DNA): TGTGCCAGTAGCACCCCTGGGGGGTACCAGAACACTGAAGCTTTCTTT. Its protein is CASSTPGGYQNTEAFF.

J is TRBJ1-5 and V is TRBV21-1. TRBV21-1 constitutes a pseudogene. This CDR3 comprises 17 residues. The DNA for the CDR3 is TGTGCCAGCAGCAAAGGCGGGGGCAGGCCCAGCAATCAGCCCCAGCATTTT. Amino acids: CASSKGGGRPSNQPQHF.

The chain uses TRBV9 and TRBJ2-5, with no clear D. The CDR3 loop spans 13 amino acids. V lost 0 bases and J lost 3, with 6 bases in between. CDR1 and CDR2 from the germline V gene are SGDLS and YYNGEE. The chain's CDR3 is CASSVGPKETQYF. In DNA form, the CDR3 reads TGTGCCAGCAGCGTAGGTCCAAAAGAGACCCAGTACTTC. The full variable domain, rest sourced from reference TRBV9 and TRBJ2-5, is DSGVTQTPKHLITATGQRVTLRCSPRSGDLSVYWYQQSLDQGLQFLIQYYNGEERAKGNILERFSAQQFPDLHSELNLSSLELGDSALYFCASSVGPKETQYFGPGTRLLVL.

V is TRBV9 and J is TRBJ2-3; possibly TRBD1 for D (6 bases). The CDR3 sequence is 14 residues long. Between the trimmed V and J ends, which lost 3 bases and 3 bases, there was a span of 11 bases. CDR1 SGDLS and CDR2 YYNGEE come from the germline V gene. CDR3 residues: CASSARDKTDTQYF. CDR3 nucleotide sequence: TGTGCCAGCAGCGCCAGGGACAAGACAGATACGCAGTATTTT.

The rearrangement links TRBV5-4 to TRBJ1-1; a possible D gene is TRBD1 (5 bases). The V and J ends lost 3 bases and 1 base respectively, with 13 bases between them. Per the germline V gene, CDR1 is SGHNT and CDR2 is YYREEE (reference sequence). The CDR3 totals 15 residues. The DNA of the CDR3 is TGTGCCAGCAGCTGGGTTAGAGGGGCGAACACTGAAGCTTTCTTT. Residues: CASSWVRGANTEAFF.

V is TRBV3-1 (or the pseudogene TRBV3-2) and J is TRBJ2-5; either TRBD1 or TRBD2 may fit D (5 bases each). CDR1 and CDR2 from the germline V gene are LGHDT and YNNKEL (reference sequence). The ends were cut back, 4 bases at V and 0 bases at J, with 9 bases in the middle. The CDR3 has 14 residues. CDR3: CASSPGTYQETQYF. The CDR3 nucleotides are TGTGCCAGCAGCCCGGGGACGTACCAAGAGACCCAGTACTTC.

V is TRBV10-3 and J is TRBJ2-1; D unclear. Germline V CDR1 and CDR2: ENHRY, SYGVKD. Trimming shortened V by 0 bases and J by 0 bases, and 9 bases separated the two germline ends. CDR3 length: 16 amino acids. The CDR3 DNA reads TGTGCCATCAGTGAGTCCTGGGTGAGCTCCTACAATGAGCAGTTCTTC. It translates to CAISESWVSSYNEQFF.

A single count supports this clone. V usage is TRBV4-2 and J usage is TRBJ1-4; a weak D match, TRBD1 (5 bases). Germline V gene data show CDR1 as LGHNA and CDR2 as YNFKEQ. CDR3 length equals 16 residues. The germline V and J ends were trimmed by 0 bases and 5 bases, with 13 bases remaining between them. This CDR3 reads CASSQDQGLANEKLFF. The CDR3, as DNA: TGTGCCAGCAGCCAAGATCAGGGACTAGCGAATGAAAAACTGTTTTTT.

The chain uses TRBV21-1 and TRBJ2-7. TRBV21-1 is a recognized pseudogene. The CDR3 length is 12 residues. The CDR3 reads CASSKSGHEQYF. CDR3 nucleotide sequence: TGTGCCAGCAGCAAATCTGGTCACGAGCAGTACTTC.

This chain joins TRBV2 and TRBJ2-5; 7 bases fit TRBD2. This CDR3 comprises 16 residues. V shed 8 bases, J shed 5 bases, and the junction held 17 bases outside the gene matches. Germline loops: CDR1 SNHLY, CDR2 FYNNEI. CDR3 nucleotides: TGTGCCAGCCACAGGTTTGGAGCGGGAAGTGGGGAGACCCAGTACTTC. It specifies CASHRFGAGSGETQYF.

This clone was seen only once. The CDR3 DNA reads TGTGCCAGTAGTAGGGTTGTCGAAGAGACCCAGTACTTC. As protein: CASSRVVEETQYF. V usage is TRBV19 and J usage is TRBJ2-5, with D unclear. V shed 4 bases and J shed 3 bases, with 9 bases lying between them. The CDR3 runs to 13 residues. CDR1 and CDR2 from the germline V gene are LNHDA and SQIVND (reference sequence). The full variable domain, with the rest looked up from reference TRBV19 and TRBJ2-5, is DGGITQSPKYLFRKEGQNVTLSCEQNLNHDAMYWYRQDPGQGLRLIYYSQIVNDFQKGDIAEGYSVSREKKESFPLTVTSAQKNPTAFYLCASSRVVEETQYFGPGTRLLVL.

V and J are TRBV19 and TRBJ1-1, with 9 bases matching TRBD1. V shed 9 bases, J shed 1 base, and the junction held 6 bases outside the gene matches. Germline V gene sequence: CDR1 LNHDA, CDR2 SQIVND (reference sequence). The CDR3 spans 14 residues. In nucleotides, the CDR3 is TGTGCCAGCAAATCACAGGGGGCGAACACTGAAGCTTTCTTT. The encoded protein is CASKSQGANTEAFF.

The chain has TRBV2 and TRBJ1-6; a weak D match, TRBD1 (5 bases). Germline V gives CDR1 SNHLY, CDR2 FYNNEI. The CDR3 totals 15 residues. Trimming shortened V by 3 bases and J by 5 bases, and 11 bases separated the two germline ends. The CDR3 sequence is CASSERQPHNSPLHF. Here the CDR3 DNA reads TGTGCCAGCAGTGAGAGACAGCCACATAATTCACCCCTCCACTTT. Drawing the rest from reference TRBV2 and TRBJ1-6, the complete variable domain is EPEVTQTPSHQVTQMGQEVILRCVPISNHLYFYWYRQILGQKVEFLVSFYNNEISEKSEIFDDQFSVERPDGSNFTLKIRSTKLEDSAMYFCASSERQPHNSPLHFGNGTRLTVT.

The table lists this clone with a few counts. The chain combines TRBV12-5 with TRBJ1-1, with unresolved D. Germline V gene sequence: CDR1 LGHNT, CDR2 FRNRAP. The CDR3 spans 13 residues. The germline V and J ends were trimmed by 3 bases and 1 base, with 6 bases remaining between them. This CDR3 is CASGFSPNTEAFF. The CDR3 DNA reads as TGTGCTAGTGGTTTTTCACCGAACACTGAAGCTTTCTTT.

The CDR3 loop is CSVEFRSGGASDTQYF. The DNA of the CDR3 is TGCAGCGTTGAATTCCGAAGCGGGGGGGCCTCAGATACGCAGTATTTT. This rearrangement joins TRBV29-1 to TRBJ2-3; 10 bases are shared with TRBD2. Germline V CDR1 and CDR2: SQVTM, ANQGSEA. J was trimmed by 4 bases and V by 2 bases; bases with no gene match: 9. This CDR3 contains 16 residues.

The chain employs TRBV7-2 and TRBJ1-1; D may be TRBD1 (6 bases). The CDR3 runs to 14 residues. V was clipped by 5 bases and J by 4 bases, with 14 bases between them. Germline V gene data show CDR1 as SGHTA and CDR2 as FQGNSA. CDR3 sequence reads: CASSPVGGSTEAFF. CDR3 in DNA: TGTGCCAGCAGCCCGGTAGGGGGGAGCACTGAAGCTTTCTTT.

The rearrangement joins TRBV7-2 to TRBJ2-3; no firm D call. The CDR3 spans 14 residues. In germline, CDR1 is SGHTA, CDR2 FQGNSA. The germline V and J ends were trimmed by 2 bases and 2 bases, with 8 bases remaining between them. Here the CDR3 reads CASSLLPTTDTQYF. The CDR3 coding sequence is TGTGCCAGCAGCTTATTACCCACCACAGATACGCAGTATTTT.

The rearrangement joins TRBV19 to TRBJ2-6, with TRBD1 as a possible D gene (5 bases). The CDR3 totals 16 residues. Trimming removed 4 bases from V and 1 base from J, with 11 bases in between. Germline V gene data show CDR1 as LNHDA and CDR2 as SQIVND (reference sequence). CDR3 protein: CASSTLDRSGANVLTF. The CDR3 coding sequence is TGTGCCAGTAGTACCCTAGACAGATCTGGGGCCAACGTCCTGACTTTC.

The V call is TRBV5-1, the J call TRBJ2-3; D is ambiguous. In germline, CDR1 is SGHRS, CDR2 YFSETQ. The CDR3 runs 12 residues. V lost 2 bases, J lost 2 bases, and 3 bases lay in between. CDR3 in amino acids: CASSFPTDTQYF. The CDR3 bases are TGCGCCAGCAGCTTTCCCACAGATACGCAGTATTTT.

This chain joins TRBV19 and TRBJ1-2; 7 nucleotides align to TRBD1. V lost 1 base to trimming and J lost 4 bases; unmatched junction nucleotides: 3. The germline V gene has CDR1 LNHDA and CDR2 SQIVND (reference sequence). This CDR3 is built from 14 residues. CDR3 sequence reads: CASSIVDRVYGYTF. In DNA form, the CDR3 reads TGTGCCAGTAGTATAGTTGACAGGGTCTATGGCTACACCTTC.

This chain connects TRBV19 to TRBJ1-2; no clear D gene. The CDR3 contains 14 residues. The germline V gene encodes CDR1 LNHDA and CDR2 SQIVND (reference sequence). V was shortened by 7 bases and J by 3 bases, with 15 bases between the two germline ends. The DNA for the CDR3 is TGTGCCAGTACCCTCGGGCAGGATGACTATGGCTACACCTTC. Residues: CASTLGQDDYGYTF.

This clone is a singleton in its sample. This chain connects TRBV5-5 to TRBJ1-5, with a possible D match to TRBD1 (6 bases). The CDR3 extends over 14 amino acids. In germline, CDR1 is SGHKS, CDR2 YYEKEE (reference sequence). V was trimmed by 5 bases and J by 2 bases, leaving 11 bases between them. This CDR3 is CASSIRGGNQPQHF. The CDR3 nucleotides read TGTGCCAGCAGTATCAGGGGTGGCAATCAGCCCCAGCATTTT.